This T cell receptor beta chain is drawn from a study of OX40 agonist ivuxolimab in advanced cancers. Trimming left V 5 bases short and J 2 bases short, with 14 bases between. Germline CDR1 reads MNHEY; CDR2 reads SVGAGI. The CDR3 has 15 residues. The repertoire was sequenced with immunoSEQ multiplex PCR; TCRdb's copy has only in-frame clones and lacks some. The table includes over 80,000 clones, roughly nine tenths detected once. The rearrangement joins TRBV6-5 to TRBJ2-3; D may be TRBD1 (6 bases). The sample in question was CD4+ or CD8+ T cells sorted from blood, obtained in a trial of the OX40 agonist ivuxolimab. The receptor comes from an adult with an advanced solid tumor such as melanoma, head and neck, liver or kidney cancer. CDR3: CASSNTWTATDTQYF. The CDR3 DNA sequence: TGTGCCAGCAGTAACACCTGGACAGCCACAGATACGCAGTATTTT.